Below are 10 T cell receptor beta chains sequenced from a single sample in a study of T cells in localized non-small cell lung cancer. Here immunoSEQ multiplex PCR was the method, and the copy in TCRdb shows in-frame clones only, minus some. The sample carries approximately 31,000 clones, 86% recorded once. Sequencing used peripheral blood, obtained before any cancer treatment. The receptor source for this set is a male donor older than 55 with stage III lung adenocarcinoma.

The CDR3 DNA reads TGTGCCAGCAGCTTAGGGACTCCCAACACCGGGGAGCTGTTTTTT. Protein: CASSLGTPNTGELFF. The rearrangement joins TRBV7-8 to TRBJ2-2, with D maybe TRBD2 (5 bases). Trimming took 1 base from V and 2 from J, leaving 8 bases between them. CDR3 size: 15 residues. Per the germline V gene, CDR1 is SGHVS and CDR2 is FQNEAQ.

The chain uses TRBV18 and TRBJ1-1, with D possibly TRBD1 on 6 matching bases. This CDR3 region has 14 residues. The V end lost 3 bases, the J end lost 2 bases, and 10 bases lay between the germline ends. Looked up from germline, CDR1 is KGHSH and CDR2 is LQKENI. DNA for the CDR3: TGTGCCAGCTCACCTGGACAGACTAACACTGAAGCTTTCTTT. This gives the protein CASSPGQTNTEAFF.

The chain uses TRBV5-5 and TRBJ1-1; TRBD1 might be the D (5 bases). V lost 0 bases and J lost 1, with 10 bases in between. From germline, CDR1 is SGHKS and CDR2 YYEKEE (reference sequence). The CDR3 totals 15 residues. CDR3 in DNA: TGTGCCAGCAGCTTGGACGGGAGGGGGAACACTGAAGCTTTCTTT. This encodes CASSLDGRGNTEAFF.

This sequence joins TRBV6-1 and TRBJ2-7; the match to TRBD2 covers 7 bases. The CDR3 extends over 16 amino acids. Germline V gene data show CDR1 as MNHNS and CDR2 as SASEGT. V shed 0 bases and J 1 base; nucleotides not matched to a gene: 6. CDR3 DNA sequence: TGTGCCAGCAGTGAAGCAGGAGGAGCGGGGTCCTACGAGCAGTACTTC. Encoded protein: CASSEAGGAGSYEQYF.

This clone was seen a few times. This chain links TRBV7-9 with TRBJ1-1; D unclear. CDR1 and CDR2 from the germline V gene are SEHNR and FQNEAQ (reference sequence). The CDR3 length is 12 residues. The V end was cut by 2 bases, the J end by 4 bases, with 5 bases between. The CDR3 sequence: CASSLTLTEAFF. CDR3 nucleotide sequence: TGTGCCAGCAGCTTAACACTCACTGAAGCTTTCTTT.

The chain links TRBV7-2 to TRBJ2-7, with TRBD2 as a possible D gene (5 bases). The CDR3 totals 14 residues. In germline, CDR1 is SGHTA, CDR2 FQGNSA. V was shortened by 5 bases and J by 2 bases, with 13 bases between the two germline ends. The DNA for the CDR3 is TGTGCCAGCAGCGTTGACTACACTACCTACGAGCAGTACTTC. Translated, it gives CASSVDYTTYEQYF.

The chain recombines TRBV6-1 with TRBJ2-2; D is perhaps TRBD2 (5 bases). Looked up from germline, CDR1 is MNHNS and CDR2 is SASEGT. Trimming took off 6 bases at V and 7 bases at J, with 12 bases between the two ends. CDR3 length: 13 amino acids. The DNA of the CDR3 is TGTGCCAGCAGGCAACCTCGGGGCGGGGAGCTGTTTTTT. Protein product: CASRQPRGGELFF.

The chain carries TRBV9 and TRBJ2-1; 9 bases match TRBD2. The trim removed 0 bases at V and 4 bases at J, leaving 8 bases unmatched. CDR1 SGDLS and CDR2 YYNGEE come from the germline V gene. This CDR3 contains 17 residues. The CDR3 nucleotides read TGTGCCAGCAGCGTAGTCGCTAGCGGGGCATTTTACAATGAGCAGTTCTTC. Translation gives CASSVVASGAFYNEQFF.

The rearrangement uses TRBV9 and TRBJ2-1; D remains ambiguous. There are 15 residues in the CDR3. Per germline, CDR1 SGDLS and CDR2 YYNGEE. V was clipped by 5 bases and J by 10 bases, with 22 bases between them. In nucleotides, the CDR3 is TGTGCCAGCAGTGAGACTGGGAAGGGTATGTCCGAGCAGTTCTTC. This codes for CASSETGKGMSEQFF.

This clone was observed a few times. This chain links TRBV18 with TRBJ2-1; weak D call: TRBD1 (5 bases). This CDR3 contains 14 residues. The germline V and J ends were trimmed by 2 bases and 3 bases, with 8 bases remaining between them. CDR1 and CDR2 (germline): KGHSH, LQKENI. This chain's CDR3 is CASSPRDSYNEQFF. The DNA for the CDR3 is TGTGCCAGCTCACCAAGAGACAGCTACAATGAGCAGTTCTTC.